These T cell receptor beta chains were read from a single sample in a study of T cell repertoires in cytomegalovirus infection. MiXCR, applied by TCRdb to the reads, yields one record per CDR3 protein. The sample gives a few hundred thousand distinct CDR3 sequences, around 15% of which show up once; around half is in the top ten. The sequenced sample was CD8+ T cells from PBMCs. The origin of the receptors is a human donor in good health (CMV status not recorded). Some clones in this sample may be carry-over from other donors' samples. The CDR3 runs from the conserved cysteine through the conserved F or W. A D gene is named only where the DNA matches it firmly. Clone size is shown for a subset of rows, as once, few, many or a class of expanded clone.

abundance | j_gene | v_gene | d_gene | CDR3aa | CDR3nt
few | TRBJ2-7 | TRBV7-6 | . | CASSSTSSGSIYEQYF | TGTGCCAGCAGCTCCACGTCGAGCGGGTCTATCTACGAGCAGTACTTC
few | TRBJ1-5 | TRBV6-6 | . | CASSYSITQGNQPQHF | TGTGCCAGCAGTTACTCGATTACGCAGGGTAATCAGCCCCAGCATTTT
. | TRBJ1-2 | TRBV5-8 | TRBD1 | CASSLVPTGRYGYTF | TGTGCCAGCAGCTTAGTCCCGACAGGGCGGTATGGCTACACCTTC
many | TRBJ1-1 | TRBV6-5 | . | CASSHQDGLNTEAFF | TGTGCCAGCAGCCACCAGGACGGTTTGAACACTGAAGCTTTCTTT
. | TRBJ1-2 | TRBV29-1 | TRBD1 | CSVEPRGLGYTF | TGCAGCGTTGAACCCAGGGGGCTGGGCTACACCTTC
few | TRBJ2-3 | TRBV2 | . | CASRDRARGTDTQYF | TGTGCCAGCAGGGATCGGGCCCGTGGCACAGATACGCAGTATTTT
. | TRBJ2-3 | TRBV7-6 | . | CASSQNRGAPPDTQYF | TGTGCCAGCAGCCAGAATAGGGGGGCGCCCCCAGATACGCAGTATTTT
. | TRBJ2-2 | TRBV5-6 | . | CASSSPGGELFF | TGTGCCAGCAGCTCCCCCGGGGGGGAGCTGTTTTTT
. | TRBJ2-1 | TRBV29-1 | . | CSVSGISSYNEQFF | TGCAGCGTTAGTGGAATAAGCTCCTACAATGAGCAGTTCTTC
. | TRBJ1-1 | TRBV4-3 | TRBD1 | CASSQARTGMNTEAFF | TGCGCCAGCAGCCAAGCCAGGACAGGGATGAACACTGAAGCTTTCTTT
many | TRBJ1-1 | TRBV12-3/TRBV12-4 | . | CASSFGRIGSMNTEAFF | TGTGCCAGCAGTTTCGGACGGATCGGCAGCATGAACACTGAAGCTTTCTTT
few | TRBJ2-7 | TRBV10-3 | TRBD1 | CAISESRQGASYEQYF | TGTGCCATCAGTGAGTCGAGGCAGGGGGCGTCGTACGAGCAGTACTTC
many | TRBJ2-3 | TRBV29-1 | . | CSVVSDTQYF | TGCAGCGTTGTCTCGGATACGCAGTATTTT
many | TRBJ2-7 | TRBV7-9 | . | CASSFADSFTINYEQYF | TGTGCCAGCAGCTTCGCGGACAGCTTTACTATTAACTACGAGCAGTACTTC
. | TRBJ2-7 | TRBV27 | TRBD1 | CASSLTVGTGTQEQYF | TGTGCCAGCAGTCTCACTGTCGGGACAGGTACGCAGGAGCAGTACTTC
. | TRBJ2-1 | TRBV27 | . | CASSTTEYNEQFF | TGTGCCAGCAGTACAACAGAGTACAATGAGCAGTTCTTC
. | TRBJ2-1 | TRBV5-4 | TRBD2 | CASSLRGGVEQFF | TGTGCCAGCAGCTTGCGGGGGGGCGTTGAGCAGTTCTTC
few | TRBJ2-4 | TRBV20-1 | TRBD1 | CSASPTFRDRVNIQYF | TGCAGTGCTAGCCCAACCTTCCGGGACAGGGTCAACATTCAGTACTTC
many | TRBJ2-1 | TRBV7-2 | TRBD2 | CASSLVRLAGYEQFF | TGTGCCAGCAGCTTAGTGCGACTAGCGGGGTATGAGCAGTTCTTC
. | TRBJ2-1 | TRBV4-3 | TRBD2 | CASSQYHSGTNEQFF | TGCGCCAGCAGCCAATATCATAGCGGGACCAATGAGCAGTTCTTC
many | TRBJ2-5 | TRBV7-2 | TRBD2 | CASSLGLAGGSTETQYF | TGTGCCAGCAGCTTAGGGCTAGCGGGGGGCTCGACGGAGACCCAGTACTTC
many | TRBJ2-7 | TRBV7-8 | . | CASSISGGDLSYEQYF | TGTGCCAGCAGCATCAGTGGTGGGGACCTCTCCTACGAGCAGTACTTC
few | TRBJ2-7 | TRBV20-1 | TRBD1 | CSARDIEGQAYEQYF | TGCAGTGCTAGAGATATAGAGGGACAGGCCTACGAGCAGTACTTC
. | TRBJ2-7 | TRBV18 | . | CASSPEGPYEQYF | TGTGCCAGCTCACCGGAGGGTCCCTACGAGCAGTACTTC
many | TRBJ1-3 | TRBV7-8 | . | CASSLYPGNTIYF | TGTGCCAGCAGCTTATACCCTGGAAACACCATATATTTT
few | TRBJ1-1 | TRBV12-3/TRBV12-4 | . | CASKPLGSEGGTEAFF | TGTGCCAGCAAACCTCTCGGGTCGGAGGGGGGCACTGAAGCTTTCTTT
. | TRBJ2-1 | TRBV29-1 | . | CSVLLGGTWNEQFF | TGCAGCGTTTTGTTGGGGGGCACTTGGAATGAGCAGTTCTTC
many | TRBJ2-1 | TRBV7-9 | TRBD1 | CASRPKTGQKYNEQFF | TGTGCCAGCAGGCCAAAAACGGGACAGAAATACAATGAGCAGTTCTTC
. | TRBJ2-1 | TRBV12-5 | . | CASGLDGGRQVPYNEQFF | TGTGCTAGTGGTTTAGACGGGGGTAGACAAGTTCCCTACAATGAGCAGTTCTTC
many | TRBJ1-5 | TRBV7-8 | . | CASSLERGRQPQHF | TGTGCCAGCAGCTTAGAGCGGGGGCGTCAGCCCCAGCATTTT
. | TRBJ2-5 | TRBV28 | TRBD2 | CASSHSGGQETQYF | TGTGCCAGCAGTCATAGCGGGGGGCAAGAGACCCAGTACTTC
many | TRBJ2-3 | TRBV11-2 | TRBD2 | CASSLHGGADTQYF | TGTGCCAGCAGCTTACACGGGGGGGCAGATACGCAGTATTTT
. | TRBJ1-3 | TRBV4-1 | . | CASSQSQGYGNTIYF | TGCGCCAGCAGCCAATCTCAGGGGTACGGAAACACCATATATTTT
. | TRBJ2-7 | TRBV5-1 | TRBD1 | CASSYAGTGDEQYF | TGCGCCAGCAGCTATGCCGGGACAGGGGACGAGCAGTACTTC
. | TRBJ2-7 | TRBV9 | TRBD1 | CASSVGDSSHEQYF | TGTGCCAGCAGCGTAGGGGACAGTTCCCACGAGCAGTACTTC
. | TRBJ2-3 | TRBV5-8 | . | CASSLRTAPSTDTQYF | TGTGCCAGCAGCTTACGGACAGCCCCTAGCACAGATACGCAGTATTTT
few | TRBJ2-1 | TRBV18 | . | CASSPESGLPNNEQFF | TGTGCCAGCTCACCTGAATCGGGGCTCCCCAACAATGAGCAGTTCTTC
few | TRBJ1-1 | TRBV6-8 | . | CASSYGDATEAFF | TGTGCCAGCAGTTACGGGGATGCCACTGAAGCTTTCTTT
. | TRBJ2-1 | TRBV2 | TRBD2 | CASSEGTSGGAGNEQFF | TGTGCCAGCAGTGAAGGGACTAGCGGGGGGGCCGGCAATGAGCAGTTCTTC
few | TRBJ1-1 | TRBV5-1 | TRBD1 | CASSLAGTGAQLGNTEAFF | TGCGCCAGCAGCTTGGCTGGTACAGGGGCTCAACTCGGGAACACTGAAGCTTTCTTT
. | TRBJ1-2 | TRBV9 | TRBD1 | CASSGGDSFYGYTF | TGTGCCAGCAGCGGTGGGGACAGCTTCTATGGCTACACCTTC
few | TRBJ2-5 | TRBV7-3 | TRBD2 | CASSPGGGLETQYF | TGTGCCAGCAGTCCCGGGGGGGGGCTAGAGACCCAGTACTTC
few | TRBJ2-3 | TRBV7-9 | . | CASSPPGNHADTQYF | TGTGCCAGCAGCCCGCCAGGGAATCACGCAGATACGCAGTATTTT
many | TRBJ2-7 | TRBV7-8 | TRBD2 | CASSYLAGERDYEQYF | TGTGCCAGCAGCTACCTGGCGGGGGAAAGGGACTACGAGCAGTACTTC
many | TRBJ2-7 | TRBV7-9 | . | CASSSTTGHPSSYEQYF | TGTGCCAGCAGCTCCACAACGGGACATCCTAGCTCCTACGAGCAGTACTTC
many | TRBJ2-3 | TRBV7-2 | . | CASSLESGGSTDTQYF | TGTGCCAGCAGCTTAGAGAGCGGCGGAAGCACAGATACGCAGTATTTT
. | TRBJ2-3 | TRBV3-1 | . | CASSPRLYTDPTDTQYF | TGTGCCAGCAGCCCCCGACTGTACACGGATCCCACAGATACGCAGTATTTT
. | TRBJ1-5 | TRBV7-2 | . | CASSFRINQPQHF | TGTGCCAGCAGTTTCAGGATCAATCAGCCCCAGCATTTT
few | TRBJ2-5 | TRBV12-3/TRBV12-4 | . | CASSSGTSETQYF | TGTGCCAGCAGTTCCGGGACATCCGAGACCCAGTACTTC
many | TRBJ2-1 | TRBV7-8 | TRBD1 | CASSPDRNNEQFF | TGTGCCAGCAGTCCGGACAGGAACAATGAGCAGTTCTTC
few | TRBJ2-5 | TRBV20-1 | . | CSARELEGFLQETQYF | TGCAGTGCTAGAGAACTGGAGGGGTTTCTCCAAGAGACCCAGTACTTC
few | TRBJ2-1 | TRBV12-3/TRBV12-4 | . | CASSGPNYNEQFF | TGTGCCAGCAGCGGACCCAACTACAATGAGCAGTTCTTC
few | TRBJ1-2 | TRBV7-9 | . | CASDRSGAGYTF | TGTGCCAGCGACAGATCGGGGGCTGGCTACACCTTC
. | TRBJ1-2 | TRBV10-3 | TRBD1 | CAISESVTGGAGYTF | TGTGCCATCAGTGAGTCGGTCACAGGGGGCGCAGGCTACACCTTC
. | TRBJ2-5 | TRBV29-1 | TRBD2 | CSVPTSGGPYF | TGCAGCGTTCCGACTAGCGGGGGCCCTTACTTC